These 21 T cell receptor beta chains were all obtained from the same sample, sequenced in a study of T-cell memory formation after mild COVID-19. TCRdb recomputed calls from the 5' RACE reads with MiXCR, one row per CDR3 protein. This repertoire shows 300,000 to 350,000 distinct CDR3 sequences, around 15% found once; its top ten account for approximately 22%. Sequencing was done on a sample of PBMCs or a T cell subset sorted from them (not recorded which). These receptors all come from a man between 18 and 29 years old who had mild COVID-19 (a few samples of this study predate the infection). Cell type and time point are not known.

CDR3 in amino acids: CASRRLGGNTGELFF. Written as DNA, the CDR3 is TGTGCCAGCAGAAGACTCGGAGGTAACACCGGGGAGCTGTTTTTT. This chain connects TRBV12-3 or TRBV12-4 to TRBJ2-2; maybe TRBD2 (5 bases). Trimming pared 6 bases from V and 2 bases from J, leaving 13 bases between. The CDR3 spans 15 residues.

This clonotype was observed many times. This rearrangement joins TRBV6-6 to TRBJ2-5; no clear D. Trimming left V 7 bases short and J 5 bases short, with 11 bases between. CDR3 length equals 12 residues. CDR1 MNHNY and CDR2 SVGAGI come from the germline V gene (reference sequence). The CDR3 DNA follows: TGTGCCAGCACCCGACCCATGGAGACCCAGTACTTC. It specifies CASTRPMETQYF.

The table lists this clonotype with a few counts. The rearrangement uses TRBV4-1 and TRBJ2-6, with a weak D call TRBD1 (6 bases). The CDR3 runs 14 residues. Trimming pared 8 bases from V and 1 base from J, leaving 9 bases between. Germline CDR1 and CDR2: MGHRA and YSYEKL. This chain's CDR3 is CASSGVSGANVLTF. In nucleotides, the CDR3 is TGCGCCAGCTCAGGGGTATCTGGGGCCAACGTCCTGACTTTC.

On this clonotype itself: The junction departs from the called germline gene at one end, perhaps through a read error. V usage is TRBV5-1 and J usage is TRBJ1-6; 8 positions agree with TRBD1. The CDR3 runs to 15 residues. Germline V lookup: CDR1 SGHRS, CDR2 YFSETQ. Here the CDR3 DNA reads TGCGCCAGCAGCGAACCCGGACAGGGTAATTCAACCCTCCACTTT. Amino acids: CASSEPGQGNSTLHF.

This clonotype was counted many times. The chain links TRBV10-2 to TRBJ2-3; 7 nucleotides match TRBD1. The CDR3 is 14 amino acids. V was clipped by 4 bases and J by 4 bases; unmatched bases: 5. From germline, CDR1 is WSHSY and CDR2 SAAADI. CDR3: CASSGGGPADTQYF. As DNA, the CDR3 is TGCGCCAGCAGTGGAGGGGGCCCTGCAGATACGCAGTATTTT.

This clonotype has a handful of counts. The chain has TRBV7-2 and TRBJ1-1, with unresolved D. There are 14 residues in the CDR3. Trimming removed 3 bases at V and 0 bases at J, with 8 bases between. Germline V gene data show CDR1 as SGHTA and CDR2 as FQGNSA. CDR3 sequence (DNA): TGTGCCAGCAGCTTTCGGGCCATGAACACTGAAGCTTTCTTT. Translating it yields CASSFRAMNTEAFF.

To note about this clonotype: At one boundary the junction diverges from the germline segment, which might be a read error. V is TRBV5-1 and J is TRBJ2-3; the match to TRBD1 covers 9 bases. CDR1 SGHRS and CDR2 YFSETQ come from the germline V gene. This CDR3 has 17 amino acids. CDR3 protein: CASSSLGPGQGTDTQYF. The CDR3 bases are TGCGCCAGCAGCTCTCTCGGCCCGGGACAGGGCACCGATACGCAGTATTTT.

The chain joins TRBV12-5 to TRBJ1-4; 7 bases agree with TRBD1. Germline CDR1 is LGHNT and CDR2 is FRNRAP. CDR3 length: 16 amino acids. The J segment lost 8 bases and the V segment lost 6 bases, leaving 15 bases of the junction unmatched. The CDR3 DNA is TGTGCTAGTGGCGCTACAGGGGCGGGTGTGATAGAAAAACTGTTTTTT. Its protein product is CASGATGAGVIEKLFF. Together with reference TRBV12-5 and TRBJ1-4, the CDR3 gives the full variable domain: DARVTQTPRHKVTEMGQEVTMRCQPILGHNTVFWYRQTMMQGLELLAYFRNRAPLDDSGMPKDRFSAEMPDATLATLKIQPSEPRDSAVYFCASGATGAGVIEKLFFGSGTQLSVL.

This clonotype turned up a few times. The V and J genes are TRBV18 and TRBJ2-7; 9 bases line up with TRBD1. The CDR3 consists of 16 residues. Trimming took 5 bases from V and 0 from J; bases not matched to a gene: 8. Germline CDR1 reads KGHSH; CDR2 reads LQKENI. Here the CDR3 reads CASSSINRGRSYEQYF. DNA for the CDR3: TGTGCCAGCTCATCGATTAACAGGGGGCGCTCCTACGAGCAGTACTTC.

The sample holds a few counts of this clonotype. The CDR3 nucleotides are TGCAGTGCTAGGGGCGGCACCGGAGAGGGCTACACCTTC. This codes for CSARGGTGEGYTF. This chain links TRBV20-1 with TRBJ1-2; no clear D gene. The V gene lost 3 bases and the J gene lost 8 bases, with 16 bases spanning the gap. The CDR3 has 13 residues. Germline V CDR1 and CDR2: DFQATT, SNEGSKA (reference sequence).

CDR3 residues: CASSPLAGADTQYF. CDR3 in DNA: TGTGCCAGCAGCCCACTAGCGGGGGCAGATACGCAGTATTTT. The chain carries TRBV28 and TRBJ2-3, with 11 bases that match TRBD2. CDR3 size: 14 residues. The germline V gene encodes CDR1 MDHEN and CDR2 SYDVKM. V lost 6 bases and J lost 4; bases outside the gene matches: 3.

The gene calls are TRBV20-1 and TRBJ2-7; 7 bases agree with TRBD2. Germline-derived CDR1 and CDR2 are DFQATT and SNEGSKA (reference sequence). J was trimmed by 4 bases and V by 6 bases; bases with no gene match: 6. The length of the CDR3 is 12 residues. For the CDR3, the DNA is TGCAGTGCGGGGAGGGTTGGGTACGAGCAGTACTTC. Protein sequence: CSAGRVGYEQYF.

This chain connects TRBV7-9 to TRBJ2-5; D possibly matches TRBD1 or TRBD2 (6 bases each). This CDR3 is built from 14 residues. Trimming pared 5 bases from V and 6 bases from J, leaving 16 bases between. Germline V gene lookup returns CDR1 SEHNR and CDR2 FQNEAQ (reference sequence). The CDR3 loop is CASSPTGAGKTQYF. CDR3 bases: TGTGCCAGCAGCCCCACGGGGGCGGGGAAGACCCAGTACTTC.

The V gene is TRBV11-2, the J gene TRBJ1-4; a possible D gene is TRBD1 (5 bases). The CDR3 length is 16 residues. Trimming removed 4 bases from V and 8 bases from J, with 20 bases in between. Germline CDR1 reads SGHAT; CDR2 reads FQNNGV. CDR3 protein: CASSSGRSTLAEKLFF. DNA for the CDR3: TGTGCCAGCAGCTCGGGACGCTCAACTCTTGCCGAAAAACTGTTTTTT. Filled out from reference TRBV11-2 and TRBJ1-4, the complete variable domain reads EAGVAQSPRYKIIEKRQSVAFWCNPISGHATLYWYQQILGQGPKLLIQFQNNGVVDDSQLPKDRFSAERLKGVDSTLKIQPAKLEDSAVYLCASSSGRSTLAEKLFFGSGTQLSVL.

This clonotype turned up a few times. The chain employs TRBV28 and TRBJ1-1; tentatively, D is TRBD1 (5 bases). In germline, CDR1 is MDHEN, CDR2 SYDVKM. Trimming cost V 3 bases and J 4 bases, with 18 bases left between them. This CDR3 spans 16 amino acids. In DNA form, the CDR3 reads TGTGCCAGCAGTTTCGCCGTAAAAGGGGTAGGCACTGAAGCTTTCTTT. Its translation is CASSFAVKGVGTEAFF. The entire variable domain, with the rest obtained from reference TRBV28 and TRBJ1-1, is as follows: DVKVTQSSRYLVKRTGEKVFLECVQDMDHENMFWYRQDPGLGLRLIYFSYDVKMKEKGDIPEGYSVSREKKERFSLILESASTNQTSMYLCASSFAVKGVGTEAFFGQGTRLTVV.

In its sample, this clonotype was seen a few times. This chain uses TRBV20-1 with TRBJ1-2, with D possibly matching TRBD1 (5 bases). Trimming took off 3 bases at V and 8 bases at J, with 19 bases between the two ends. Germline V gives CDR1 DFQATT, CDR2 SNEGSKA (reference sequence). The CDR3 extends over 14 amino acids. CDR3: CSASGRPSGGGYTF. The DNA for the CDR3 is TGCAGTGCTAGTGGACGGCCCTCTGGGGGAGGCTACACCTTC.

This clonotype is categorized as medium-sized. The genes are TRBV20-1 and TRBJ2-1, with D uncertain. Germline V gene data show CDR1 as DFQATT and CDR2 as SNEGSKA (reference sequence). Trimming stripped 0 bases from V and 0 bases from J, with 9 bases between. The CDR3 has 15 amino acids. The CDR3 loop is CSARDLTTSYNEQFF. For the CDR3, the DNA is TGCAGTGCTAGAGATTTGACCACCTCCTACAATGAGCAGTTCTTC.

The V gene is TRBV27, the J gene TRBJ1-1; no clear D. The CDR3 runs to 14 residues. The ends were cut back, 5 bases at V and 0 bases at J, with 10 bases in the middle. Germline assignment: CDR1 MNHEY and CDR2 SMNVEV (reference sequence). CDR3 loop: CASSNLWMNTEAFF. The CDR3 DNA sequence: TGTGCCAGCAGTAATCTGTGGATGAACACTGAAGCTTTCTTT.

On this clonotype: Mismatch with germline at one junction end may stem from a read error. The chain is built from TRBV18 and TRBJ1-2; D possibly corresponds to TRBD1 (5 bases). CDR1 and CDR2 (germline): KGHSH, LQKENI. The CDR3 spans 15 residues. The CDR3 loop reads CASSPFHQGNDGYTF. The CDR3, as DNA: TGTGCCAGCTCACCATTCCATCAGGGTAACGATGGCTACACCTTC. Full variable domain (remainder filled in from reference TRBV18 and TRBJ1-2): NAGVMQNPRHLVRRRGQEARLRCSPMKGHSHVYWYRQLPEEGLKFMVYLQKENIIDESGMPKERFSAEFPKEGPSILRIQQVVRGDSAAYFCASSPFHQGNDGYTFGSGTRLTVV.

This clonotype was detected only a few times. V and J are TRBV6-1 and TRBJ2-7; D remains unclear. The CDR3 is 13 amino acids. The ends were cut back, 6 bases at V and 2 bases at J, with 11 bases in the middle. Germline CDR1 and CDR2: MNHNS and SASEGT. This chain's CDR3 is CASRLAITYEQYV. The DNA for the CDR3 is TGTGCCAGCAGGCTCGCGATTACCTACGAGCAGTACGTC.

This chain's CDR3 is CSAEERGSMVETQYF. DNA for the CDR3: TGCAGCGCCGAGGAAAGGGGCTCGATGGTAGAGACCCAGTACTTC. The chain is built from TRBV29-1 and TRBJ2-5; a weak D match, TRBD1 (5 bases). This CDR3 region has 15 residues. Trimming took 7 bases from V and 4 from J, leaving 22 bases between them. From germline, CDR1 is SQVTM and CDR2 ANQGSEA. Supplemented by reference TRBV29-1 and TRBJ2-5, the full variable domain reads SAVISQKPSRDICQRGTSLTIQCQVDSQVTMMFWYRQQPGQSLTLIATANQGSEATYESGFVIDKFPISRPNLTFSTLTVSNMSPEDSSIYLCSAEERGSMVETQYFGPGTRLLVL.